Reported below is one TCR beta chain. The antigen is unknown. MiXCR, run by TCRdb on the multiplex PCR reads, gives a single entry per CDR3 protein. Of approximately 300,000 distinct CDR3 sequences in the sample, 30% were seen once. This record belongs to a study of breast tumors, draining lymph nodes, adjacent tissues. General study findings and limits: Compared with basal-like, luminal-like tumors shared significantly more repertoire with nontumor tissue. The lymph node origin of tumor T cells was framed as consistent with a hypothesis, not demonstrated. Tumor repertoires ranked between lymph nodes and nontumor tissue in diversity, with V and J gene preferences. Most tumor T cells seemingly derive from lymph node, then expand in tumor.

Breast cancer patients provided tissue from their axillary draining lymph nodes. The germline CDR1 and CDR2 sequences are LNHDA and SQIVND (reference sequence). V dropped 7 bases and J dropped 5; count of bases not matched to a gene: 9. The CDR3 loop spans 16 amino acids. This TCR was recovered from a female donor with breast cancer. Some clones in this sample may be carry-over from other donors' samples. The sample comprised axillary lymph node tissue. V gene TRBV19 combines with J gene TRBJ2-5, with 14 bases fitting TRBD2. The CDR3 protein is CASTPWTSGRNETQYF. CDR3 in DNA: TGTGCCAGTACTCCCTGGACTAGCGGGAGGAATGAGACCCAGTACTTC.